Below are 10 T cell receptor beta chains sequenced from a single sample in a study of cytomegalovirus exposure and HLA in healthy donors. Using immunoSEQ multiplex PCR, the repertoire was profiled, and TCRdb retains in-frame clones only, with some absent. The sample yields about 200,000 clones, approximately 82% seen once. The sample comprised PBMCs. These receptors originate from a woman between 18 and 29 years old in good health and CMV-seronegative.

J is TRBJ2-2 and V is TRBV28; possibly TRBD2 for D (6 bases). V lost 5 bases to trimming and J lost 7 bases, with 14 bases between them. Germline V lookup: CDR1 MDHEN, CDR2 SYDVKM. The CDR3 is 14 residues long. The CDR3 DNA reads as TGTGCCAGCAGTACTACCGGGAGTAACGGGGAGCTGTTTTTT. Translated, it gives CASSTTGSNGELFF.

CDR3 sequence reads: CASSLLPTGRTDTQYF. The CDR3 DNA reads as TGTGCCAGCAGTTTATTACCCACCGGGCGCACAGATACGCAGTATTTT. This chain connects TRBV27 to TRBJ2-3, with D hard to call. V shed 1 base and J shed 1 base, with 12 bases lying between them. The CDR3 spans 16 residues. Per the germline V gene, CDR1 is MNHEY and CDR2 is SMNVEV (reference sequence).

The chain recombines TRBV2 with TRBJ1-5; D gene ambiguous. Germline CDR1 SNHLY, CDR2 FYNNEI. This CDR3 is 15 amino acids long. V lost 5 bases to trimming and J lost 0 bases, with 11 bases between them. The CDR3 here is CASSPTRFSNQPQHF. The DNA for the CDR3 is TGTGCCAGCAGTCCCACCAGGTTTAGCAATCAGCCCCAGCATTTT.

The rearrangement uses TRBV5-4 and TRBJ1-4; D remains unclear. This CDR3 contains 13 residues. Trimming stripped 4 bases from V and 8 bases from J, with 12 bases between. Germline CDR1 is SGHNT and CDR2 is YYREEE (reference sequence). The CDR3, as DNA: TGTGCCAGCAGCGTCGAGGCGGGGGAAAAACTGTTTTTT. Residues: CASSVEAGEKLFF.

The chain has TRBV19 and TRBJ2-1; unclear D gene. Germline-derived CDR1 and CDR2 are LNHDA and SQIVND (reference sequence). The CDR3 spans 11 residues. V gave up 10 bases and J gave up 4 bases, with 8 bases separating them. CDR3 coding DNA: TGTGCCACACAGAGATACAATGAGCAGTTCTTC. It is translated as CATQRYNEQFF.

The CDR3 reads CASSAPKNTGISYEQYF. In nucleotides, the CDR3 is TGTGCCAGCAGTGCCCCTAAGAATACAGGGATTAGCTACGAGCAGTACTTC. V and J are TRBV2 and TRBJ2-7; TRBD1 might be the D (6 bases). The V end lost 4 bases, the J end lost 3 bases, and 22 bases lay between the germline ends. Germline lookup yields CDR1 SNHLY and CDR2 FYNNEI. CDR3 length: 17 residues.

The chain has TRBV27 and TRBJ1-1, with 10 bases lining up with TRBD1. Germline lookup yields CDR1 MNHEY and CDR2 SMNVEV (reference sequence). V gave up 5 bases and J gave up 3 bases; unmatched junction bases: 6. The CDR3 is made up of 15 amino acids. The CDR3 region is CASSQAGTGDTEAFF. In DNA form, the CDR3 reads TGTGCCAGCAGTCAAGCCGGGACAGGGGACACTGAAGCTTTCTTT.

The chain has TRBV5-1 and TRBJ1-2, with D uncertain. The CDR3 is 15 amino acids. Trimming stripped 3 bases from V and 6 bases from J, with 18 bases between. Germline V lookup: CDR1 SGHRS, CDR2 YFSETQ. For the CDR3, the DNA is TGCGCCAGCAGCTGGTACGGCGCCTCTCATGATGGCTACACCTTC. Translating gives CASSWYGASHDGYTF.

The CDR3 spells CSIRDIEAFF. The CDR3, as DNA: TGCAGCATCCGGGACATCGAAGCTTTCTTT. The gene calls are TRBV29-1 and TRBJ1-1; weak D call: TRBD1 (6 bases). Trimming removed 8 bases from V and 8 bases from J, with 12 bases in between. CDR1 and CDR2 from the germline V gene are SQVTM and ANQGSEA. The CDR3 totals 10 residues.

J is TRBJ1-2 and V is TRBV2; 7 bases map to TRBD1. Germline values: CDR1 SNHLY, CDR2 FYNNEI. After removal of 8 bases from V and 6 bases from J, the junction contained 18 bases not matched to a gene. The CDR3 contains 16 residues. The CDR3 is CASDREMGPSSDGYTF. The DNA of the CDR3 is TGTGCCAGCGACAGGGAGATGGGCCCCTCCTCGGATGGCTACACCTTC.